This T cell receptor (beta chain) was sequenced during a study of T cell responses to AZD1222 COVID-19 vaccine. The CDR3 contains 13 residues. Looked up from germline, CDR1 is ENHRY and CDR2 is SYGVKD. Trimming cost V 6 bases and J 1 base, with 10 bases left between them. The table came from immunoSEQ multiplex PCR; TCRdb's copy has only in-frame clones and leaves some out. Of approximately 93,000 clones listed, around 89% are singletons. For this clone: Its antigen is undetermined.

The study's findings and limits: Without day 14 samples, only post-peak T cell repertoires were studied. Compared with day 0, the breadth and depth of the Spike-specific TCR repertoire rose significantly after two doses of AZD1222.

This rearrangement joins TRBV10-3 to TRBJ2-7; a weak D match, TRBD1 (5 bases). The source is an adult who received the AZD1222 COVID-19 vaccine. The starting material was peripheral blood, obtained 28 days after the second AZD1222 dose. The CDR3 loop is CAISMTDSYEQYF. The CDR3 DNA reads TGTGCCATCAGCATGACAGATTCCTACGAGCAGTACTTC.